This record concerns one T cell receptor (beta chain) sequence. The record originates from a study of blood T cell repertoires in COVID-19. Source study methods: Amplification of reference gene primers was used by the study to estimate nucleated cell counts. Some clones are missing from TCRdb's copy, which holds only in-frame ones; the method was immunoSEQ multiplex PCR. V and J calls and clone size come straight from that table; D and trimming were deduced from the DNA. The top ten clones hold roughly 2% of a sample with around 190,000 clones, roughly nine tenths of them seen once. The CDR3 is made up of 14 amino acids. Trimming at V came to 7 bases and at J to 0 bases, leaving 6 bases not matched to a gene. Germline V gives CDR1 SNHLY, CDR2 FYNNEI.

The genes are TRBV2 and TRBJ2-7; 7 nucleotides match TRBD1. Material: peripheral blood. This receptor was identified in a young man who had recovered from COVID-19. CDR3 protein: CASTNRGGSYEQYF. Here the CDR3 DNA reads TGTGCCAGCACCAACAGGGGTGGCTCCTACGAGCAGTACTTC.